The 16 T cell receptor beta chains reported below all come from one sample, sequenced in a study of blood T cells in healthy people across ages. Together with a sample-barcoded 5' primer, a J-beta primer mix was included in a second PCR lasting about 7 to 12 cycles. TCRdb reanalysed the 5' RACE reads using MiXCR and keeps one entry per CDR3 protein. The sample records about 640,000 distinct CDR3 sequences, about 54% being singletons. The sample taken for sequencing was blood. These receptors came from a man between 60 and 70 years old in good health.

The chain joins TRBV7-2 to TRBJ2-1; tentative D call: TRBD1 (5 bases). Per the germline V gene, CDR1 is SGHTA and CDR2 is FQGNSA. Trimming stripped 5 bases from V and 9 bases from J, with 14 bases between. This CDR3 is 13 amino acids long. The CDR3 region is CASSPRTLSEQFF. CDR3 DNA sequence: TGTGCCAGCAGCCCTCGGACACTTAGTGAGCAGTTCTTC.

The J gene is TRBJ2-3, the V gene TRBV12-3 or TRBV12-4; tentatively, D is TRBD1 (5 bases). The CDR3 has 14 amino acids. V was trimmed by 5 bases and J by 4 bases, leaving 13 bases between them. The CDR3 sequence is CASSVGRAADTQYF. The CDR3 nucleotides are TGTGCCAGCAGTGTTGGCAGGGCGGCAGATACGCAGTATTTT.

In this sample, this clonotype turned up a few times. The V and J genes are TRBV25-1 and TRBJ1-2, with 8 bases that match TRBD1. J was trimmed by 3 bases and V by 1 base; bases with no gene match: 7. Germline CDR1 is MGHDK and CDR2 is SYGVNS. The CDR3 is made up of 16 amino acids. As DNA, the CDR3 is TGTGCCAGCAGTGAATTAGGGTCACAGGGGGACTATGGCTACACCTTC. Translation: CASSELGSQGDYGYTF.

The V gene is TRBV7-9, the J gene TRBJ1-6; weak D call: TRBD1 (5 bases). With 5 bases removed from V and 10 bases from J, the gap between germline ends came to 15 bases. There are 14 residues in the CDR3. Germline V lookup: CDR1 SEHNR, CDR2 FQNEAQ (reference sequence). The CDR3 region is CASSTGGVGSPLHF. The DNA for the CDR3 is TGTGCCAGCAGCACCGGGGGGGTAGGGTCACCCCTCCACTTT.

The chain has TRBV7-2 and TRBJ2-5; a possible D gene is TRBD1 (6 bases). CDR3 length: 15 residues. CDR1 is SGHTA, CDR2 FQGNSA, per germline. V shed 5 bases and J shed 2 bases, with 15 bases lying between them. The CDR3 loop reads CASSIRGLPQETQYF. CDR3 nucleotides: TGTGCCAGCAGCATCAGGGGCTTACCGCAAGAGACCCAGTACTTC.

There are a few counts of this clonotype. The chain combines TRBV3-1 with TRBJ2-5, with D possibly matching TRBD2 (7 bases). The CDR3 contains 16 residues. Germline V gives CDR1 LGHDT, CDR2 YNNKEL (reference sequence). The V and J ends lost 3 bases and 2 bases respectively, with 16 bases between them. In nucleotides, the CDR3 is TGTGCCAGCAGCCAGACGCGGGGGCGCCTTCAAGAGACCCAGTACTTC. It specifies CASSQTRGRLQETQYF.

The CDR3 loop reads CASSQEGSVNTEAFF. CDR3 DNA sequence: TGCGCCAGCAGCCAAGAGGGATCGGTGAACACTGAAGCTTTCTTT. The V gene is TRBV4-1, the J gene TRBJ1-1; D not resolved. V was trimmed by 0 bases and J by 0 bases, leaving 8 bases between them. This CDR3 is built from 15 residues. Germline V gives CDR1 MGHRA, CDR2 YSYEKL.

The chain links TRBV20-1 to TRBJ2-5; D ambiguous. The germline gives CDR1 DFQATT, CDR2 SNEGSKA (reference sequence). V lost 1 base and J lost 4, with 10 bases in between. The CDR3 is 13 amino acids. CDR3 coding DNA: TGCAGTGCTAGAGGGGCAACCCCAGAGACCCAGTACTTC. It translates to CSARGATPETQYF.

The chain joins TRBV20-1 to TRBJ1-2; 9 bases match TRBD1. The germline gives CDR1 DFQATT, CDR2 SNEGSKA (reference sequence). This CDR3 has 16 amino acids. V shed 1 base and J 1 base; nucleotides not matched to a gene: 7. The CDR3 spells CSARVRDRDLNYGYTF. CDR3 sequence (DNA): TGCAGTGCTAGAGTCCGGGACAGGGACCTTAACTATGGCTACACCTTC.

The chain has TRBV6-5 and TRBJ2-1; tentatively, D is TRBD1 (5 bases). From germline, CDR1 is MNHEY and CDR2 SVGAGI. The V end was cut by 10 bases, the J end by 0 bases, with 10 bases between. This CDR3 region has 13 residues. Here the CDR3 reads CATGDSSYNEQFF. For the CDR3, the DNA is TGTGCCACCGGAGACAGCTCCTACAATGAGCAGTTCTTC.

The chain carries TRBV15 and TRBJ2-7; D gene ambiguous. This CDR3 is built from 13 residues. The V end was cut by 2 bases, the J end by 9 bases, with 14 bases between. Germline V gives CDR1 LNHNV, CDR2 YYDKDF (reference sequence). CDR3 DNA: TGTGCCACCAGCAGAAACGACCGGGCTGGGCAGTACTTC. It yields the protein CATSRNDRAGQYF.

The V and J genes are TRBV27 and TRBJ2-1; the D gene is possibly TRBD1 (6 bases). Trimming stripped 5 bases from V and 0 bases from J, with 11 bases between. The germline gives CDR1 MNHEY, CDR2 SMNVEV (reference sequence). The CDR3 runs to 15 residues. CDR3 sequence (DNA): TGTGCCAGCAGTACCACAGGGTTCTCCTACAATGAGCAGTTCTTC. This codes for CASSTTGFSYNEQFF.

The gene calls are TRBV4-2 and TRBJ1-2; no definite D call. Trimming took 1 base from V and 8 from J, leaving 11 bases between them. The CDR3 length is 13 residues. Germline assignment: CDR1 LGHNA and CDR2 YNFKEQ. In DNA, the CDR3 is TGTGCCAGCAGCCAAGGAACAGAGGGAGGCTACACCTTC. It translates to CASSQGTEGGYTF.

The chain carries TRBV4-2 and TRBJ2-3, with 8 bases fitting TRBD2. Germline trimming cut 0 bases from V and 8 bases from J; bases unmatched to any gene: 7. This CDR3 contains 15 residues. The germline V gene encodes CDR1 LGHNA and CDR2 YNFKEQ. Here the CDR3 reads CASSQEGGGQGTQYF. Written as DNA, the CDR3 is TGTGCCAGCAGCCAAGAGGGCGGGGGGCAAGGTACGCAGTATTTT.

The chain recombines TRBV29-1 with TRBJ1-2; tentative D call: TRBD1 (6 bases). V was pared by 6 bases and J by 7 bases, with 24 bases between. The CDR3 spans 15 residues. Per germline, CDR1 SQVTM and CDR2 ANQGSEA. The chain's CDR3 is CSVNYAPDSLGGYTF. In DNA form, the CDR3 reads TGCAGCGTCAATTACGCACCGGACAGCTTGGGTGGCTACACCTTC. The full variable domain, completed using reference TRBV29-1 and TRBJ1-2, is SAVISQKPSRDICQRGTSLTIQCQVDSQVTMMFWYRQQPGQSLTLIATANQGSEATYESGFVIDKFPISRPNLTFSTLTVSNMSPEDSSIYLCSVNYAPDSLGGYTFGSGTRLTVV.

This chain uses TRBV5-1 with TRBJ2-3; weak D call: TRBD2 (7 bases). V shed 3 bases and J shed 5 bases, with 16 bases lying between them. Germline V CDR1 and CDR2: SGHRS, YFSETQ. The CDR3 is 15 residues long. The CDR3: CASSSRWGGRDTQYF. The CDR3 DNA is TGCGCCAGCAGCTCTCGCTGGGGGGGCCGAGATACGCAGTATTTT. Supplemented by reference TRBV5-1 and TRBJ2-3, the full variable domain reads KAGVTQTPRYLIKTRGQQVTLSCSPISGHRSVSWYQQTPGQGLQFLFEYFSETQRNKGNFPGRFSGRQFSNSRSEMNVSTLELGDSALYLCASSSRWGGRDTQYFGPGTRLTVL.